The source of this TCR beta chain is a study of identical twins. TCRdb itself ran the 5' RACE reads through MiXCR, one entry per CDR3 protein. The sample contains 1.5 million to 2 million distinct CDR3 sequences, more than 30% of which appear only once. Germline CDR1 SEHNR, CDR2 FQNEAQ (reference sequence). Germline trimming cut 3 bases from V and 2 bases from J; bases unmatched to any gene: 6. CDR3 length: 16 residues. Details on this clonotype: The antigen is unknown.

Study-level findings and limits: Researchers reported weaker excess twin sharing in beta out-of-frame sequences.

The specimen was cord blood. This sequence originates from a newborn girl in good health. The chain combines TRBV7-9 with TRBJ2-3; 9 bases match TRBD2. CDR3: CASSFRSSGDTDTQYF. CDR3 DNA sequence: TGTGCCAGCAGCTTTAGGTCTAGCGGGGACACAGATACGCAGTATTTT. The full variable domain, its missing parts supplied by reference TRBV7-9 and TRBJ2-3, is DTGVSQNPRHKITKRGQNVTFRCDPISEHNRLYWYRQTLGQGPEFLTYFQNEAQLEKSRLLSDRFSAERPKGSFSTLEIQRTEQGDSAMYLCASSFRSSGDTDTQYFGPGTRLTVL.